Presented here are 6 T cell receptor beta chains from one specimen sequenced in a study of T cell responses to AZD1222 COVID-19 vaccine. This table comes from immunoSEQ multiplex PCR, and its TCRdb copy is limited to in-frame clones, with some not included. The profile covers around 130,000 clones, with approximately 93% appearing a single time and under 4% taken by the ten largest. The material sequenced was peripheral blood, taken on day 0 of AZD1222 vaccination. The receptors were sampled from an adult in good health.

The rearrangement uses TRBV28 and TRBJ2-5; weak D call: TRBD1 (6 bases). The V gene's germline CDR1 is MDHEN and CDR2 SYDVKM. This CDR3 comprises 14 residues. V lost 8 bases, J lost 5 bases, and 18 bases lay in between. The CDR3 DNA reads TGTGCCAGCCGGTCTACAGGGCGATCGGAGACCCAGTACTTC. The encoded protein is CASRSTGRSETQYF.

This clone was seen more than once but under ten times. The CDR3 bases are TGCGCCAGCAGCCAAATCAGTTCGTCCTTGAACACTGAAGCTTTCTTT. Translation gives CASSQISSSLNTEAFF. The rearrangement uses TRBV4-1 and TRBJ1-1; D not resolved. This CDR3 comprises 16 residues. Germline V lookup: CDR1 MGHRA, CDR2 YSYEKL. The V and J ends lost 2 bases and 0 bases respectively, with 13 bases between them.

The chain recombines TRBV9 with TRBJ1-2, with D possibly being TRBD1 (5 bases). There are 16 residues in the CDR3. V gave up 4 bases and J gave up 0 bases, with 16 bases separating them. Looked up from germline, CDR1 is SGDLS and CDR2 is YYNGEE. The CDR3 DNA sequence: TGTGCCAGCAGCTCAAATCCACAGGCCTCTAACTATGGCTACACCTTC. As protein: CASSSNPQASNYGYTF.

The rearrangement uses TRBV5-4 and TRBJ2-7; D could derive from TRBD1 or TRBD2 (5 bases each). The CDR3 spans 15 residues. Per the germline V gene, CDR1 is SGHNT and CDR2 is YYREEE (reference sequence). Trimming shortened V by 0 bases and J by 5 bases, and 15 bases separated the two germline ends. CDR3: CASSLGPSGGNEQYF. The CDR3 DNA reads as TGTGCCAGCAGCTTGGGCCCATCTGGGGGTAACGAGCAGTACTTC.

The chain recombines TRBV28 with TRBJ2-5, with 11 positions matching TRBD2. CDR1 is MDHEN, CDR2 SYDVKM, per germline. The CDR3 totals 19 residues. Trimming cost V 10 bases and J 5 bases; bases outside gene matches: 24. CDR3 DNA: TGTGCCACCACAGGTGGGACTAGCGGAGGAAATCGGGTAGCGGAGACCCAGTACTTC. Translated: CATTGGTSGGNRVAETQYF.

This chain connects TRBV4-3 to TRBJ2-2; D not certain. V lost 1 base and J 1 base, leaving 7 bases between the germline ends. CDR1 and CDR2 (germline): LGHNA, YSLEER. This CDR3 is built from 15 residues. The CDR3 reads CASSQVTLNTGELFF. In DNA, the CDR3 is TGCGCCAGCAGCCAAGTGACTTTGAACACCGGGGAGCTGTTTTTT.